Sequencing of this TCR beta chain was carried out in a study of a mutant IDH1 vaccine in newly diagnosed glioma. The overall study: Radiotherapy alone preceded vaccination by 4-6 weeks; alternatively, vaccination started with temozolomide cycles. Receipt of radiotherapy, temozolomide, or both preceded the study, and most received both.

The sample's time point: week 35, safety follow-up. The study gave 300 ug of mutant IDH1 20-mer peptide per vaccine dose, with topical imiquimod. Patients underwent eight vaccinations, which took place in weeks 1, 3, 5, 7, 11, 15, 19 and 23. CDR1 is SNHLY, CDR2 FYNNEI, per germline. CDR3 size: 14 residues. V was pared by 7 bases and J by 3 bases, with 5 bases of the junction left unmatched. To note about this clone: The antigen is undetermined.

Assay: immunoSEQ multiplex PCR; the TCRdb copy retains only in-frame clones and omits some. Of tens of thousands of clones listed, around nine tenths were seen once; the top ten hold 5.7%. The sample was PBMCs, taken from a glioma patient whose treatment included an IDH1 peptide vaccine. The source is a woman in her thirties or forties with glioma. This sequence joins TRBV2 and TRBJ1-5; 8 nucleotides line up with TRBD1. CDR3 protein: CASTKDRDNQPQHF. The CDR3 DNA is TGTGCCAGCACTAAGGACAGGGACAATCAGCCCCAGCATTTT. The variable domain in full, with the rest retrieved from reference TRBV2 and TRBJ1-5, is EPEVTQTPSHQVTQMGQEVILRCVPISNHLYFYWYRQILGQKVEFLVSFYNNEISEKSEIFDDQFSVERPDGSNFTLKIRSTKLEDSAMYFCASTKDRDNQPQHFGDGTRLSIL.